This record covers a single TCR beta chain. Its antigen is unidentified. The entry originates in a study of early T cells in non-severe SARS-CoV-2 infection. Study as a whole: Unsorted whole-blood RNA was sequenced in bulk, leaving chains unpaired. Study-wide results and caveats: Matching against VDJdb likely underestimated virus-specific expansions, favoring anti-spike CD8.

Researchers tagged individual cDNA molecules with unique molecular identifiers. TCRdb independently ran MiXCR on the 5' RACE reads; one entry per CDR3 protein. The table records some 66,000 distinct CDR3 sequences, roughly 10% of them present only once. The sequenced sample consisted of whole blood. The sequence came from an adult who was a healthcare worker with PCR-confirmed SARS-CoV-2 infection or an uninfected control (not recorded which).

This CDR3 reads CASRGVYNEQFF. CDR3 DNA: TGTGCCAGCCGGGGGGTTTACAATGAGCAGTTCTTC. The J gene is TRBJ2-1, the V gene TRBV7-2; 7 nucleotides align to TRBD2. This CDR3 region has 12 residues. CDR1 SGHTA and CDR2 FQGNSA come from the germline V gene. The trim removed 8 bases at V and 4 bases at J, leaving 2 bases unmatched.